This entry describes one T cell receptor (beta chain). Its antigen has not been determined. Nothing much larger sits one base from this clone, and base qualities are not available. The sequencer listed for this sample is Illumina Genome Analyzer IIx. Using fastp at Q25 and MiXCR, TCRdb reprocessed the public reads and kept productive beta chains. Rows are unified per CDR3 protein, each entry keeping the most common DNA and genes. Recorded for this sample are roughly 15,000 distinct CDR3 sequences; approximately 34% of them occurred a single time. Together, the top ten hold approximately 16% of the sample. CDR1 is given as GTSNPN and CDR2 as SVGIG, both from the germline V gene (reference sequence). V and J lose 4 bases and 0 bases, and a span of 7 bases separates them. The CDR3 measures 13 amino acids from cysteine to phenylalanine. The kept DNA is CDR3 alone, 39 bases in frame from the first base. These data come from a study (dated by TCRdb to 2012 to 2014).

The sequence derives from a human donor. The sequence is built from TRBV30 and TRBJ1-5, with no reliable assignment of the D segment. The sequencing sample was made of blood. This receptor has the CDR3 CAWNADSNQPQHF. The DNA sequence reads TGTGCCTGGAATGCGGATAGCAATCAGCCCCAGCATTTT.